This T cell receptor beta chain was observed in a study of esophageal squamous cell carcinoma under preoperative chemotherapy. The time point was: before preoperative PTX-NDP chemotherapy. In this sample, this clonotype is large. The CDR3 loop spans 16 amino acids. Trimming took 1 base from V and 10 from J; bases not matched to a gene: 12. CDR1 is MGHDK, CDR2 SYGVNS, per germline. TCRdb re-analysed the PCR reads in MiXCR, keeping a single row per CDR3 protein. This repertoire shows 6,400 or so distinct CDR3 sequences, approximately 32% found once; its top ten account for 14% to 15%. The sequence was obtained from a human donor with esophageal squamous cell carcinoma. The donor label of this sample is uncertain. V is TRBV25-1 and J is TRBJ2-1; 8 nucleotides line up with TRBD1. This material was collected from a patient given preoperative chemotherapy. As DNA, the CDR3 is TGTGCCAGCAGTGAATTTGGCAGGGGGCGCTCTAGCGAGCAGTTCTTC. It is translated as CASSEFGRGRSSEQFF.